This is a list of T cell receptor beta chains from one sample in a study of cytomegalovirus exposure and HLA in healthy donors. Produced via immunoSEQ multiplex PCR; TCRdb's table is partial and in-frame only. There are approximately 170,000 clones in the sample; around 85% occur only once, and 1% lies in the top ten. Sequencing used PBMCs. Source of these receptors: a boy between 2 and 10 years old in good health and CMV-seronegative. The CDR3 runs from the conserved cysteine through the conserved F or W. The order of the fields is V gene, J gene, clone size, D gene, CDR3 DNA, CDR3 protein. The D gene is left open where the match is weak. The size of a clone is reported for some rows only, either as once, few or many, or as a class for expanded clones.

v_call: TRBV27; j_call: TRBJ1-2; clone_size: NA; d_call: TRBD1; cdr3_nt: TGTGCCAGCAGTTCGAACAGGGGTGAGAAAGGCTACACCTTC; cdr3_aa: CASSSNRGEKGYTF
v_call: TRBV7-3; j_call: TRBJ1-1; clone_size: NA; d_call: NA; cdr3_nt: TGTGCCAGCAGCCCTGGACAGTTGAACACTGAAGCTTTCTTT; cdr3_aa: CASSPGQLNTEAFF
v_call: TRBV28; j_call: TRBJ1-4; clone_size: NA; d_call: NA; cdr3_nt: TGTGCCAGCAGCTTGACAGTAGAAAAACTGTTTTTT; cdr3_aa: CASSLTVEKLFF
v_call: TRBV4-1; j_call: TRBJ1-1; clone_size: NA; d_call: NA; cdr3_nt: TGCGCCAGCAATCCGACAGTTTTGAACACTGAAGCTTTCTTT; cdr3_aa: CASNPTVLNTEAFF
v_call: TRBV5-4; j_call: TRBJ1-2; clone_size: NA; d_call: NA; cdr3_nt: TGTGCCAGCAGAACCCGGGGGGTCAGTGGCTACACCTTC; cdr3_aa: CASRTRGVSGYTF
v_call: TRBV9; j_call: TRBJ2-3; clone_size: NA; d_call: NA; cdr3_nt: TGTGCCAGCAGCGTAGCTAGGTCGAGCACAGATACGCAGTATTTT; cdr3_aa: CASSVARSSTDTQYF
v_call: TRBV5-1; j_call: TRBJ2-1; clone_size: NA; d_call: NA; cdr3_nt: TGCGCCAGCAGCTTGGACGGCGGGACGAGCTCCTACAATGAGCAGTTCTTC; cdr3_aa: CASSLDGGTSSYNEQFF
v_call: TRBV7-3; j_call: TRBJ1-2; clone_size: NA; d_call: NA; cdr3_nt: TGTGCCAGCAGCCCCGATAATACAGGGATTGATGGCTACACCTTC; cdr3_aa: CASSPDNTGIDGYTF
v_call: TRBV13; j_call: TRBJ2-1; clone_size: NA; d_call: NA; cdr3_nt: TGTGCCAGCAGCACCGCCGGGACTCTAAGTCGAGATGAGCAGTTCTTC; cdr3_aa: CASSTAGTLSRDEQFF
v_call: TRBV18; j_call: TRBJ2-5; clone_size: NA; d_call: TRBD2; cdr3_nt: TGTGCCAGCTCACCTACACGGGGAGGGGAGACCCAGTACTTC; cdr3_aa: CASSPTRGGETQYF
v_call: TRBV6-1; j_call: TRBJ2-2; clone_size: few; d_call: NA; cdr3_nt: TGTGCCAGCAGTCTACAGAGGCTGTTTTTT; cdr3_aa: CASSLQRLFF
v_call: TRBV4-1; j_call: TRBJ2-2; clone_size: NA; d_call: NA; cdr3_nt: TGCGCCAGCAGCCAAGTACCAGCGACCGGGGAGCTGTTTTTT; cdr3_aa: CASSQVPATGELFF
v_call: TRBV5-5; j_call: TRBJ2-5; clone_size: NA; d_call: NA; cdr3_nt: TGTGCCAGCAGCCCGGGACACCTGTACCAAGAGACCCAGTACTTC; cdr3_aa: CASSPGHLYQETQYF
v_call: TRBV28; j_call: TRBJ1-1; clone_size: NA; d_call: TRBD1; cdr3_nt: TGTGCCAGCAGTTGGACAGGGAGGAACACTGAAGCTTTCTTT; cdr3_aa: CASSWTGRNTEAFF
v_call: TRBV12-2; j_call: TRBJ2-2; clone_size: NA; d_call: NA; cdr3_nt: TGTGCAAGTCGCCCACAGGCGGCGAACACCGGGGAGCTGTTTTTT; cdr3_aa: CASRPQAANTGELFF
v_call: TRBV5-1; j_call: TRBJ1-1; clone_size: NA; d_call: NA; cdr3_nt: TGCGCCAGCAGCTTGTACAGGCCAAGGGGTGAAGCTTTCTTT; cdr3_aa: CASSLYRPRGEAFF
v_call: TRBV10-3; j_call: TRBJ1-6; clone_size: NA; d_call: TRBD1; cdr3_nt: TGTGCCGCCCACTCGGGGACAGGGGATAATTCACCCCTCCACTTT; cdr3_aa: CAAHSGTGDNSPLHF
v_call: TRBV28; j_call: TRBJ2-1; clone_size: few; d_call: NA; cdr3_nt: TGTGCCAGCAGCCTGCGACTCCTGGGGGGGCAGCAGTTCTTC; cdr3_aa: CASSLRLLGGQQFF
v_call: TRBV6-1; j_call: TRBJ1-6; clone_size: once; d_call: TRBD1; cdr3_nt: TGTGCCAGCAGGGAGGGGGCCCTAAATTCACCCCTCCACTTT; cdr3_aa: CASREGALNSPLHF
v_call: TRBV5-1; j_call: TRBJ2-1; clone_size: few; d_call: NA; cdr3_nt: TGCGCCAGCAGCCCGGGACTTCGCCCCAATGAGCAGTTCTTC; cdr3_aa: CASSPGLRPNEQFF
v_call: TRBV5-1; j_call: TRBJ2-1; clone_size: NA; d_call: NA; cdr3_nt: TGCGCCAGCAGCTTGGGAGCGGACCCCTACAATGAGCAGTTCTTC; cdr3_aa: CASSLGADPYNEQFF
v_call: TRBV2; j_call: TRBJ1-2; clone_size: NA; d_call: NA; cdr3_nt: TGTGCCAGCCAAGGAGCCTTCTATGGCTACACCTTC; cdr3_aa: CASQGAFYGYTF
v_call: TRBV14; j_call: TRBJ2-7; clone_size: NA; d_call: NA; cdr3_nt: TGTGCCAGCAGCCCTTGGGCAGGAATGGATTCCTACGAGCAGTACTTC; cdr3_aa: CASSPWAGMDSYEQYF
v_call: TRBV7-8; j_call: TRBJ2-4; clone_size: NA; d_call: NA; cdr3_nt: TGTGCCAGCAGCTTAGTGAGGGTGGGGGCCAAAAACATTCAGTACTTC; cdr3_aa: CASSLVRVGAKNIQYF
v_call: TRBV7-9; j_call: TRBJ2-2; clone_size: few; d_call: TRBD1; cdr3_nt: TGTGCCAGCAGCGTTGGGACAGGGGGCCCCGGGGAGCTGTTTTTT; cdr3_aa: CASSVGTGGPGELFF
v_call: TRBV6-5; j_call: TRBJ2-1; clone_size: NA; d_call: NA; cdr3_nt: TGTGCCAGCAGTTACTCGAGGGTCTCCCAGTACAATGAGCAGTTCTTC; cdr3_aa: CASSYSRVSQYNEQFF
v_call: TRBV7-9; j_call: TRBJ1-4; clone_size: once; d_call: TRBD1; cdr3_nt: TGTGCCAGCAGCTCCCCGTTGGCAGGGGGAGGACTTCGTGAAAAACTGTTTTTT; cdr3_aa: CASSSPLAGGGLREKLFF
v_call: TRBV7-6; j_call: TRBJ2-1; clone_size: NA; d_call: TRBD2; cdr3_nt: TGTGCCAGCAGCCTGGGACTAACGTACAATGAGCAGTTCTTC; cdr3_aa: CASSLGLTYNEQFF
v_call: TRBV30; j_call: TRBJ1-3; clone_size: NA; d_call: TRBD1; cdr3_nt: TGTGCCTGGAGCACAGGGGTCTCTGGAAACACCATATATTTT; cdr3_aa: CAWSTGVSGNTIYF
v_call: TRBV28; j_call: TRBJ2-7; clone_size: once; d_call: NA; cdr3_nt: TGTGCCAGCAGACCCAACAGGCTTGGGTTATCCTACGAGCAGTACTTC; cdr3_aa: CASRPNRLGLSYEQYF
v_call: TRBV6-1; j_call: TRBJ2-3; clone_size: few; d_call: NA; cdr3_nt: TGTGCCAGCAGTGATGGGCAGGGCGACACAGATACGCAGTATTTT; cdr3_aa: CASSDGQGDTDTQYF
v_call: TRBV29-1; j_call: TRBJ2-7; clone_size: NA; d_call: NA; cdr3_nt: TGCAGCGTTGGGCTTGGCAAAGCCTACGAGCAGTACTTC; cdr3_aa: CSVGLGKAYEQYF
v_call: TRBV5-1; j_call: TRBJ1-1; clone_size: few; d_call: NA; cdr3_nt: TGCGCCAGCAGCTTGGTCCCAGACACCCATGAAGCTTTCTTT; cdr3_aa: CASSLVPDTHEAFF
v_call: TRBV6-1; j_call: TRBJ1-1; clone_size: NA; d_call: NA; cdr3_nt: TGTGCCAGCAGCCTCCGGACAGATTGGAACACTGAAGCTTTCTTT; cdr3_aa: CASSLRTDWNTEAFF
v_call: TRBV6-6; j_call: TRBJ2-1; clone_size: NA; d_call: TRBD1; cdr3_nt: TGTGCCAGCACCCCCCGACAGGGGGCTGACAATGAGCAGTTCTTC; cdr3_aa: CASTPRQGADNEQFF
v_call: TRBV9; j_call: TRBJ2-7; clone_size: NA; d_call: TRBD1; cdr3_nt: TGTGCCAGCAGCGTAGATGGGACAGGGGCCTACGAGCAGTACTTC; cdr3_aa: CASSVDGTGAYEQYF
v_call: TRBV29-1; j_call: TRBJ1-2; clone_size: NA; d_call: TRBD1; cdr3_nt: TGCAGCGTTGAACAGAGACAGGGGGCGCCGGATTATGGCTACACCTTC; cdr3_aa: CSVEQRQGAPDYGYTF
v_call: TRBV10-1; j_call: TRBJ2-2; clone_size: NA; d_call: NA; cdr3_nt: TGCGCCAGCAGACACAGGGCGAACACCGGGGAGCTGTTTTTT; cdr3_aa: CASRHRANTGELFF
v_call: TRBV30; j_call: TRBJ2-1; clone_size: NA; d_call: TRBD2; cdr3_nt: TGTGCCTGGAGTGATAGCGGGAGGGATCACAATGAGCAGTTCTTC; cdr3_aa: CAWSDSGRDHNEQFF
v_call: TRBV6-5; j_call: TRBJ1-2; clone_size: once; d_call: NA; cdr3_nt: TGTGCCAGCAGTTACTCATCTTGGCAGGTCTATGGCTACACCTTC; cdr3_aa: CASSYSSWQVYGYTF
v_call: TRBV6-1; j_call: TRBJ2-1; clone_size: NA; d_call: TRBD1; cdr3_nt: TGTGCCAGCAGAGGACAGGGAATTTACAATGAGCAGTTCTTC; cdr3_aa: CASRGQGIYNEQFF
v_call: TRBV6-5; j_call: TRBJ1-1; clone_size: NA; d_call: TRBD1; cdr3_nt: TGTGCCAGCCGACAGGGAAGTGTTACTGAAGCTTTCTTT; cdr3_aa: CASRQGSVTEAFF
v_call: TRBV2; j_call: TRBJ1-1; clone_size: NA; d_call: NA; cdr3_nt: TGTACCAGCAGTGTCGCGTACACTGAAGCTTTCTTT; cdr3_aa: CTSSVAYTEAFF
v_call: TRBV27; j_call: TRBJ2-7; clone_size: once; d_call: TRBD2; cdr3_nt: TGTGCCAGCAGTCCGAGACTAGCGGGCGAGCAGTACTTC; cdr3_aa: CASSPRLAGEQYF
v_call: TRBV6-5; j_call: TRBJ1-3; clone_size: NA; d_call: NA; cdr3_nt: TGTGCCAGCAGACAGGACCGGACTGGAAACACCATATATTTT; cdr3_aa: CASRQDRTGNTIYF
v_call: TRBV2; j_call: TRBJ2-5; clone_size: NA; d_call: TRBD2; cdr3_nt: TGTGCCAGCAGTCCCGGGACTAGCGGGGGTGGAGAGACCCAGTACTTC; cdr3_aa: CASSPGTSGGGETQYF